The present T cell receptor beta chain was sequenced within a study of siplizumab effects on memory and regulatory T cells. General study results and limits: A major contribution to the alloresponse seemed to be made by naive T cells, which seemed more diverse than memory cells. The authors mapped only a minor fraction of alloreactive clones to unstimulated subsets. Under siplizumab, alloreactive sequences traced to unstimulated CD4+ memory cells were significantly reduced.

Trimming left V 3 bases short and J 7 bases short, with 16 bases between. The CDR3 runs 15 residues. Germline CDR1 LNHNV, CDR2 YYDKDF (reference sequence). The table came from immunoSEQ multiplex PCR; TCRdb's copy has only in-frame clones and leaves some out. The sample consists of 70,000 to 95,000 clones, roughly 93% of them appearing once. In regard to this clone: The target antigen is unknown.

The V gene is TRBV15, the J gene TRBJ2-1; TRBD1 or TRBD2 may be the D gene (5 bases each). Sequencing used CD8+ T cells sorted from blood. The source of this sequence is a human donor in good health. The chain's CDR3 is CATSRGVETGNEQFF. In nucleotides, the CDR3 is TGTGCCACCAGCAGGGGGGTCGAGACCGGGAATGAGCAGTTCTTC.